This section outlines one TCR beta chain sequence together with its context. Only in-frame clones appear in the TCRdb table, and some are missing; sequencing was by immunoSEQ multiplex PCR. The sample lists about 290,000 clones; roughly 89% were seen once. This record comes from a study of blood T cell repertoires in COVID-19. In the study overall: Sample material is recorded as cDNA or gDNA derived from T cells, B-cell-depleted T cells, or PBMCs.

All enrollees were about 18 to 90 years old and from fewer than 30 US areas. For recovered donors of Cohort 3, there were two negative PCRs, clearance, or symptom resolution. The CDR3 spans 13 residues. Trimming removed 5 bases from V and 5 bases from J; junction bases left unmatched: 5. Germline loops: CDR1 LNHDA, CDR2 SQIVND (reference sequence). The chain combines TRBV19 with TRBJ2-7, with 8 nucleotides matching TRBD1. Specimen: PBMCs or T cells enriched from blood (not recorded which). The sequence was obtained from a woman aged 35 to 49 who had recovered from COVID-19. CDR3 sequence reads: CASSPGQGDEQYF. CDR3 sequence (DNA): TGTGCCAGTAGTCCTGGACAGGGTGACGAGCAGTACTTC. The entire variable domain, with the rest obtained from reference TRBV19 and TRBJ2-7, is as follows: DGGITQSPKYLFRKEGQNVTLSCEQNLNHDAMYWYRQDPGQGLRLIYYSQIVNDFQKGDIAEGYSVSREKKESFPLTVTSAQKNPTAFYLCASSPGQGDEQYFGPGTRLTVT.